Listed below are T cell receptor beta chains from one sample, sequenced in a study of blood T cell repertoires in COVID-19. Data came from immunoSEQ multiplex PCR; TCRdb stores just in-frame clones and leaves some out. Among about 39,000 clones listed, 79% were seen once. Specimen: peripheral blood. Receptor source: a man between 65 and 79 years old with acute or convalescent COVID-19. The CDR3 runs from the conserved cysteine through the conserved F or W. The D gene is left open where the match is weak. Only some rows state a clone size, as once, few, many or a class for expanded clones.

V gene: TRBV4-3; J gene: TRBJ1-1; clone size: .; D gene: .; CDR3 DNA: TGCGCCAGCAGCCAAGTAGAGATGAACACTGAAGCTTTCTTT; CDR3 protein: CASSQVEMNTEAFF
V gene: TRBV7-3; J gene: TRBJ1-5; clone size: .; D gene: .; CDR3 DNA: TGTGCCAGCAGCGATCAGGGTTCCCTTAATCAGCCCCAGCATTTT; CDR3 protein: CASSDQGSLNQPQHF
V gene: TRBV27; J gene: TRBJ1-1; clone size: few; D gene: .; CDR3 DNA: TGTGCCAGCAGGGAGGACAACACTGAAGCTTTCTTT; CDR3 protein: CASREDNTEAFF
V gene: TRBV4-2; J gene: TRBJ2-7; clone size: few; D gene: .; CDR3 DNA: TGTGCCAGCAGCCAAAAAGACGAGGGGGCTAGCGCCTTCTCCTACGAGCAGTACTTC; CDR3 protein: CASSQKDEGASAFSYEQYF
V gene: TRBV25-1; J gene: TRBJ1-4; clone size: .; D gene: .; CDR3 DNA: TGTGCCAGCAGTGAACATCAGCGAATTGAAAAACTGTTTTTT; CDR3 protein: CASSEHQRIEKLFF
V gene: TRBV7-9; J gene: TRBJ2-3; clone size: .; D gene: .; CDR3 DNA: TGTGCCAGCAGCTTTGAGAATCCTCCCACAGATACGCAGTATTTT; CDR3 protein: CASSFENPPTDTQYF
V gene: TRBV6-5; J gene: TRBJ2-7; clone size: .; D gene: .; CDR3 DNA: TGTGCCAGCAGTTTTCTAGCGCCCTACGAGCAGTACTTC; CDR3 protein: CASSFLAPYEQYF
V gene: TRBV11-2; J gene: TRBJ2-5; clone size: .; D gene: TRBD2; CDR3 DNA: TGTGCCAGCAGATTAGCGGGAGGGTTAGAGACCCAGTACTTC; CDR3 protein: CASRLAGGLETQYF
V gene: TRBV6-5; J gene: TRBJ2-7; clone size: .; D gene: TRBD1; CDR3 DNA: TGTGCCAGCAGTTACGGGACAGGGGGCTACGAGCAGTACTTC; CDR3 protein: CASSYGTGGYEQYF
V gene: TRBV28; J gene: TRBJ2-2; clone size: .; D gene: TRBD1; CDR3 DNA: TGTGCCAGCAGTGCTCCGACAGGGGGCGGCACCGGGGAGCTGTTTTTT; CDR3 protein: CASSAPTGGGTGELFF
V gene: TRBV5-1; J gene: TRBJ1-1; clone size: .; D gene: .; CDR3 DNA: TGCGCCAGCAGCGGGGCGGGGCAGGGTGAAGCTTTCTTT; CDR3 protein: CASSGAGQGEAFF
V gene: TRBV7-9; J gene: TRBJ1-4; clone size: .; D gene: TRBD1; CDR3 DNA: TGTGCCGCGGGGGACAGGGGTGATGAAAAACTGTTTTTT; CDR3 protein: CAAGDRGDEKLFF
V gene: TRBV5-6; J gene: TRBJ1-1; clone size: .; D gene: TRBD1; CDR3 DNA: TGTGCCAGCAGCTTAGGGACAGGGGTAGAAGCTTTCTTT; CDR3 protein: CASSLGTGVEAFF
V gene: TRBV5-1; J gene: TRBJ2-3; clone size: .; D gene: TRBD2; CDR3 DNA: TGCGCCAGCAGCCCTGGACTAGCGGGAGCCCATTGGGATACGCAGTATTTT; CDR3 protein: CASSPGLAGAHWDTQYF
V gene: TRBV6-2/TRBV6-3; J gene: TRBJ2-7; clone size: .; D gene: TRBD1; CDR3 DNA: TGTGCCAGCAGTTCACCGGGACAGGGAATCGACGAGCAGTACTTC; CDR3 protein: CASSSPGQGIDEQYF
V gene: TRBV5-8; J gene: TRBJ1-3; clone size: .; D gene: .; CDR3 DNA: TGTGCCAGCAGCTTGGGGGGACTCTCTGGAAACACCATATATTTT; CDR3 protein: CASSLGGLSGNTIYF
V gene: TRBV4-2; J gene: TRBJ1-3; clone size: .; D gene: .; CDR3 DNA: TGTGCCAGCAGCCAAGGCAGGGGTACTGGAAACACCATATATTTT; CDR3 protein: CASSQGRGTGNTIYF
V gene: TRBV6-2/TRBV6-3; J gene: TRBJ1-1; clone size: .; D gene: .; CDR3 DNA: TGTGCCAGCAGTTCGACGGGTCAAGGGAACACTGAAGCTTTCTTT; CDR3 protein: CASSSTGQGNTEAFF